These 9 T cell receptor beta chains were sequenced from one sample in a study of spatial heterogeneity in lung cancer. Noted time point: sample taken at primary tumor resection. Whole RNA came from tumor, nontumor lung or frozen PBMC and was sequenced without being sorted. TCRdb analysed the 5' RACE reads with MiXCR anew, one entry per CDR3 protein. In the table there are roughly 60,000 distinct CDR3 sequences, less than 10% of which are singletons. The sample was PBMCs, taken at surgery. Receptor source: a female donor with early-stage non-small cell lung cancer.

CDR3 bases: TGTGCCAGCAGCGCTAGGGCTAGCGGCTACTACAATGAGCAGTTCTTC. Encoded protein: CASSARASGYYNEQFF. This chain connects TRBV9 to TRBJ2-1, with TRBD2 matching 7 bases. V was clipped by 3 bases and J by 3 bases; unmatched bases: 9. The CDR3 is 16 residues long. Germline CDR1 and CDR2: SGDLS and YYNGEE. The full variable domain, completed using reference TRBV9 and TRBJ2-1, is DSGVTQTPKHLITATGQRVTLRCSPRSGDLSVYWYQQSLDQGLQFLIQYYNGEERAKGNILERFSAQQFPDLHSELNLSSLELGDSALYFCASSARASGYYNEQFFGPGTRLTVL.

This clonotype was observed a few times. The chain joins TRBV12-3 or TRBV12-4 to TRBJ1-1; D is uncertain. The CDR3 length is 13 residues. V was clipped by 6 bases and J by 4 bases, with 12 bases between them. CDR3 in amino acids: CASSPLRATEAFF. CDR3 bases: TGTGCCAGCAGCCCTCTAAGGGCCACTGAAGCTTTCTTT.

This clonotype was detected only a few times. This chain uses TRBV28 with TRBJ2-7, with 9 bases lining up with TRBD1. CDR3 length: 15 amino acids. Germline V gene lookup returns CDR1 MDHEN and CDR2 SYDVKM. V lost 3 bases to trimming and J lost 5 bases; unmatched junction nucleotides: 8. CDR3 sequence: CASSLSFGQGNEQYF. The CDR3 coding sequence is TGTGCCAGCAGTTTGTCGTTTGGACAGGGGAACGAGCAGTACTTC.

The chain couples TRBV19 to TRBJ2-2; TRBD2 aligns across 11 bases. Unmatched junction bases numbered 16, after V lost 9 bases and J lost 7 bases. The germline V gene encodes CDR1 LNHDA and CDR2 SQIVND (reference sequence). The CDR3 is made up of 17 amino acids. This chain's CDR3 is CASLRALAGGLGGELFF. The CDR3 DNA is TGTGCCAGCCTTCGGGCCCTAGCGGGAGGACTCGGCGGGGAGCTGTTTTTT.

V usage is TRBV20-1 and J usage is TRBJ2-2, with D perhaps matching TRBD1 (6 bases). Per germline, CDR1 DFQATT and CDR2 SNEGSKA (reference sequence). This CDR3 contains 13 residues. V was shortened by 5 bases and J by 5 bases, with 12 bases between the two germline ends. The CDR3, as DNA: TGCAGTGCTGGAAGGACAGAAACCGGGGAGCTGTTTTTT. The encoded protein is CSAGRTETGELFF.

This chain connects TRBV2 to TRBJ2-3, with 9 bases that match TRBD2. This CDR3 has 14 residues. The J segment lost 0 bases and the V segment lost 6 bases, leaving 1 base of the junction unmatched. Germline V gene sequence: CDR1 SNHLY, CDR2 FYNNEI. CDR3 residues: CASRTSGSTDTQYF. The CDR3 DNA is TGTGCCAGCAGAACTAGCGGGAGCACAGATACGCAGTATTTT. The complete variable domain, with remaining parts taken from reference TRBV2 and TRBJ2-3, reads EPEVTQTPSHQVTQMGQEVILRCVPISNHLYFYWYRQILGQKVEFLVSFYNNEISEKSEIFDDQFSVERPDGSNFTLKIRSTKLEDSAMYFCASRTSGSTDTQYFGPGTRLTVL.

The chain has TRBV13 and TRBJ1-5, with D unresolved. The CDR3 has 13 amino acids. Trimming took off 3 bases at V and 6 bases at J, with 9 bases between the two ends. Germline assignment: CDR1 PRHDT and CDR2 FYEKMQ (reference sequence). The CDR3 protein is CASSLSRRQPQHF. The CDR3, as DNA: TGTGCCAGCAGCTTGAGTAGGCGTCAGCCCCAGCATTTT.

This clonotype was recorded at least ten times. The chain uses TRBV7-3 and TRBJ2-3; the D is unclear. Germline assignment: CDR1 SGHTA and CDR2 FQGTGA. CDR3 length: 12 amino acids. Trimming removed 4 bases from V and 2 bases from J, with 4 bases in between. The CDR3 nucleotides are TGTGCCAGCAGCTCGTACACAGATACGCAGTATTTT. Encoded protein: CASSSYTDTQYF.

The chain is built from TRBV7-9 and TRBJ1-4; TRBD1 aligns across 9 bases. CDR3 length equals 14 residues. With V trimmed by 6 bases and J by 7 bases, 6 bases remained unmatched. CDR1 SEHNR and CDR2 FQNEAQ come from the germline V gene (reference sequence). The CDR3 loop reads CASSRGTGTEKLFF. In nucleotides, the CDR3 is TGTGCCAGCAGTCGCGGGACAGGGACTGAAAAACTGTTTTTT.